This is a list of T cell receptor beta chains from one sample in a study of T cell responses to AZD1222 COVID-19 vaccine. Only in-frame clones appear in the TCRdb table, and some are missing; sequencing was by immunoSEQ multiplex PCR. The repertoire includes about 140,000 clones, 90% to 95% of them detected once, and 0.75% to 1% sits in the top ten. Sequencing was performed on peripheral blood, taken on day 0 of MenACWY control vaccination. The origin of the receptors is an adult in good health. Both conserved end residues are part of each CDR3. A D gene is named only where the DNA matches it firmly. Size values are once, few and many counts, or a class for expanded clones, and some rows have none.

d_gene,j_gene,v_gene,abundance,CDR3aa,CDR3nt
NA,TRBJ1-5,TRBV6-5,NA,CASRPFTGTQPQHF,TGTGCCAGCAGGCCTTTTACAGGGACTCAGCCCCAGCATTTT
NA,TRBJ2-2,TRBV28,once,CASSLPGPQATGELFF,TGTGCCAGCAGTCTGCCGGGACCCCAGGCCACCGGGGAGCTGTTTTTT
NA,TRBJ1-4,TRBV10-3,NA,CAISGATNEKLFF,TGTGCCATCAGTGGCGCAACTAATGAAAAACTGTTTTTT
TRBD1,TRBJ1-6,TRBV12-5,NA,CASVPDGQGSSYNSPLHF,TGTGCTAGTGTCCCAGACGGACAGGGGAGCTCCTATAATTCACCCCTCCACTTT
TRBD1,TRBJ1-2,TRBV6-6,NA,CASSYSEGAFGYTF,TGTGCCAGCAGTTACTCAGAGGGGGCGTTTGGCTACACCTTC
TRBD1,TRBJ2-7,TRBV28,NA,CASRETGGKYEQYF,TGTGCCAGCAGAGAGACAGGGGGGAAGTACGAGCAGTACTTC
NA,TRBJ1-2,TRBV5-1,NA,CASSLLPGGNYGYTF,TGCGCCAGCAGCTTGCTCCCAGGCGGCAACTATGGCTACACCTTC
NA,TRBJ1-1,TRBV7-2,NA,CASSLDGRGTSAFF,TGTGCCAGCAGCTTAGATGGCAGAGGCACCTCTGCTTTCTTT
TRBD2,TRBJ2-1,TRBV7-3,NA,CASSLRLAGARSYNEQFF,TGTGCCAGCAGCTTGAGACTAGCGGGAGCCCGCTCCTACAATGAGCAGTTCTTC
TRBD2,TRBJ2-3,TRBV2,NA,CASSGTSGRVGDTQYF,TGTGCCAGCAGTGGGACTAGCGGGAGGGTTGGAGATACGCAGTATTTT
NA,TRBJ1-2,TRBV19,NA,CASSHPGGRAYGYTF,TGTGCCAGTAGTCACCCGGGGGGACGGGCCTATGGCTACACCTTC
NA,TRBJ2-5,TRBV6-5,NA,CASTYVGLSQETQYF,TGTGCCAGCACCTACGTCGGACTGAGTCAAGAGACCCAGTACTTC
NA,TRBJ2-7,TRBV6-5,NA,CASRQIRTEYF,TGTGCCAGCAGGCAAATTCGGACGGAGTACTTC
NA,TRBJ1-4,TRBV5-1,NA,CASSLTATFNEKLFF,TGCGCCAGCAGCTTGACAGCGACCTTTAATGAAAAACTGTTTTTT
NA,TRBJ1-1,TRBV7-8,NA,CASTLNRIRGSKTPEAFF,TGTGCCAGCACCCTAAACAGAATAAGGGGCTCAAAGACCCCTGAAGCTTTCTTT
NA,TRBJ1-1,TRBV12-3/TRBV12-4,NA,CASSQDTSEAFF,TGTGCCAGCAGCCAGGACACCTCTGAAGCTTTCTTT